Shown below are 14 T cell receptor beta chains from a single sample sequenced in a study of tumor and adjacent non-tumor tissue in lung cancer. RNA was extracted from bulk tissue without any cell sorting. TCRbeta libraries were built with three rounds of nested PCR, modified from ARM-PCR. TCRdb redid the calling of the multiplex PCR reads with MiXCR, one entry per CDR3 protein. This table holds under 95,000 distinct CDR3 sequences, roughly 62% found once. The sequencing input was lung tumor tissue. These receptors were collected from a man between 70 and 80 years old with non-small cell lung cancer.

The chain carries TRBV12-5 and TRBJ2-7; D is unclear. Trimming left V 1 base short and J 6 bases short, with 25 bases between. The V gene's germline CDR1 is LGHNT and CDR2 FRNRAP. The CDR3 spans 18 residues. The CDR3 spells CASGLAISGQSAPPEQYF. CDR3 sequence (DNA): TGTGCTAGTGGTTTGGCGATTTCTGGGCAGTCGGCGCCGCCCGAGCAGTACTTC.

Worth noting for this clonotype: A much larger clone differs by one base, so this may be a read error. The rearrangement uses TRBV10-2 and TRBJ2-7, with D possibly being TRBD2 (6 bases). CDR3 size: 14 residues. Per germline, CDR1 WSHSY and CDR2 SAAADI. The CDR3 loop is CSSSPRGDSYEQYF. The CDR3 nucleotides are TGCTCCAGCAGCCCGCGGGGTGACTCCTACGAGCAGTACTTC.

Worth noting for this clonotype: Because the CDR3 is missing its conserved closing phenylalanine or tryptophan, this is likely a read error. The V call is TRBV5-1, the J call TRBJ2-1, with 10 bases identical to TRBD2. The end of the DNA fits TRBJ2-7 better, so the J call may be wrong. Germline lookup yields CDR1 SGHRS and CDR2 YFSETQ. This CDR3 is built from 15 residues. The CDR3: CASSLGLAGVVEQYL. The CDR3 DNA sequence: TGCGCCAGCAGCTTGGGTCTAGCGGGGGTCGTAGAGCAGTACCTC.

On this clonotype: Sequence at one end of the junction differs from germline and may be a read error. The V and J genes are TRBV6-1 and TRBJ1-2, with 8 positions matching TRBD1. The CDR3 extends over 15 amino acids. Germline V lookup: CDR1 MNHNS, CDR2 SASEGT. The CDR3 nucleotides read TGTGCCAGCGCCCCCCCGGACAGGGCTAACTATTGCTACACCTTT. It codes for CASAPPDRANYCYTF.

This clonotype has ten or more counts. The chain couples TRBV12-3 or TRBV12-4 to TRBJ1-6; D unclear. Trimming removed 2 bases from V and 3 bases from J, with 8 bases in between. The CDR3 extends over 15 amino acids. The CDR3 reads CASSLRADYNSPLHF. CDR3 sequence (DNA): TGTGCCAGCAGTTTAAGGGCAGACTATAATTCACCCCTCCACTTT.

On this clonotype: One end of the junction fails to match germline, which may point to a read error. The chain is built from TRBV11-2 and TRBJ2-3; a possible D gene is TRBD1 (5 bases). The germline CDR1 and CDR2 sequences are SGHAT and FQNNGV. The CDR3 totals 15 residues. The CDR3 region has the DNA TGTGTCAGCAGATCCACAGGAATCCGTACAGATACGCAGTATTTT. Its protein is CVSRSTGIRTDTQYF.

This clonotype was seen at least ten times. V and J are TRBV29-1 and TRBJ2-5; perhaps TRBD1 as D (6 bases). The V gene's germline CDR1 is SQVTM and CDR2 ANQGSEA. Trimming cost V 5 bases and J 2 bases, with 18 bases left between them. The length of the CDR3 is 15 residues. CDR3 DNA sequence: TGCAGCGTTCTGGGGGCCTACTCGACTCAAGAGACCCAGTACTTC. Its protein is CSVLGAYSTQETQYF.

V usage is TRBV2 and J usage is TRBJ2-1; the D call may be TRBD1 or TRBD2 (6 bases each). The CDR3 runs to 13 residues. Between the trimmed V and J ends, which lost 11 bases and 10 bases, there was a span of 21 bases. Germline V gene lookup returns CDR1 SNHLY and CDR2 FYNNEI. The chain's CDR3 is CAGGTRLLGEQFF. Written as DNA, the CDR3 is TGTGCCGGCGGGACACGCCTATTAGGGGAGCAGTTCTTC.

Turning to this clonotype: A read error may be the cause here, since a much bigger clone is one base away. CDR3 nucleotide sequence: TGTGCCAGCAGCTTTATAAGTAGCTCTGGGGCCAACGTCCTGAGTTTC. Its translation: CASSFISSSGANVLSF. The J gene is TRBJ2-6, the V gene TRBV7-8; D might be TRBD1 (5 bases). Germline CDR1 SGHVS, CDR2 FQNEAQ. The CDR3 has 16 residues.

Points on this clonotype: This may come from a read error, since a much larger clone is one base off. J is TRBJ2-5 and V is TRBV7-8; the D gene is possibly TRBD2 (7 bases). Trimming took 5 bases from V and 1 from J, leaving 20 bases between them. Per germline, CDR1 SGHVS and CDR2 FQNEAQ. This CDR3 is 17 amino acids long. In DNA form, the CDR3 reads TGTGCCAGCAGCCAAGTGGGGGGGAGGGGGGTCCAAGAGACCCAGTACTTC. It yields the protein CASSQVGGRGVQETQYF. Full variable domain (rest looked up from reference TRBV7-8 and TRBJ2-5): GAGVSQSPRYKVAKRGQDVALRCDPISGHVSLFWYQQALGQGPEFLTYFQNEAQLDKSGLPSDRFFAERPEGSVSTLKIQRTQQEDSAVYLCASSQVGGRGVQETQYFGPGTRLLVL.

The CDR3 protein is CASSLAKTSGNYNEQFF. The DNA for the CDR3 is TGTGCCAGCAGCTTAGCGAAGACTAGCGGGAACTACAATGAGCAGTTCTTC. The rearrangement uses TRBV7-8 and TRBJ2-1; 11 positions match TRBD2. V dropped 0 bases and J dropped 3; count of bases not matched to a gene: 4. This CDR3 region has 17 residues. CDR1 and CDR2 (germline): SGHVS, FQNEAQ.

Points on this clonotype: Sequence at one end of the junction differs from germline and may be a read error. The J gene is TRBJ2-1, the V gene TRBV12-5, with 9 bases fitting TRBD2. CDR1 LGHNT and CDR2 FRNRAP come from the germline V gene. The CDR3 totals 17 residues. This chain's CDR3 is CVSGLEKSGRSYNEHFF. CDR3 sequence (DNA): TGTGTTAGTGGTTTGGAGAAGAGCGGGAGGTCCTACAATGAGCATTTCTTC.

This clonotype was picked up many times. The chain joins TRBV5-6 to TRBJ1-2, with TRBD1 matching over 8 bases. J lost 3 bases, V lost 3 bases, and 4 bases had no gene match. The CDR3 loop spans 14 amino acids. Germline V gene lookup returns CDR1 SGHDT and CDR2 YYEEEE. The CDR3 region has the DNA TGTGCCAGCAGCTATCCGGGACAGGACTATGGCTACACCTTC. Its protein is CASSYPGQDYGYTF.

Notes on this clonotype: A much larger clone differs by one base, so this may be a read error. In nucleotides, the CDR3 is TGCAGCCCCCGGGGCGAGCAGCACTTC. It codes for CSPRGEQHF. J is TRBJ2-7 and V is TRBV20-1; D is tentatively TRBD1 or TRBD2 (5 bases each). The V gene's germline CDR1 is DFQATT and CDR2 SNEGSKA (reference sequence). The CDR3 consists of 9 residues.